The source of this T cell receptor (beta chain) is a study of cytomegalovirus exposure and HLA in healthy donors. Study-wide background: Findings of an earlier analysis included some 110 million unique TCR beta sequences from roughly 200 million T cells.

Nobody recorded the CMV serostatus of this donor. PCR used 60 Vbeta primers and 13 Jbeta primers. Study processing details: Tens of millions of unique TCR beta chains, about 11 million of them shared, were counted by a later analysis. Data came from immunoSEQ multiplex PCR; TCRdb stores just in-frame clones and leaves some out. The V and J calls and clone size are taken from that table; D and trimming were inferred from the DNA. The sample yields under 200,000 clones, 80% to 85% seen once. The CDR3 runs 14 residues. The trim removed 3 bases at V and 0 bases at J, leaving 0 bases unmatched. Germline V gene sequence: CDR1 MNHNS, CDR2 SASEGT.

This receptor was obtained from a human donor in good health. The sequencing input was PBMCs. This chain joins TRBV6-1 and TRBJ1-1; 8 bases line up with TRBD1. The CDR3 DNA sequence: TGTGCCAGCAGTGAGGACAGGGTGAACACTGAAGCTTTCTTT. Protein sequence: CASSEDRVNTEAFF.